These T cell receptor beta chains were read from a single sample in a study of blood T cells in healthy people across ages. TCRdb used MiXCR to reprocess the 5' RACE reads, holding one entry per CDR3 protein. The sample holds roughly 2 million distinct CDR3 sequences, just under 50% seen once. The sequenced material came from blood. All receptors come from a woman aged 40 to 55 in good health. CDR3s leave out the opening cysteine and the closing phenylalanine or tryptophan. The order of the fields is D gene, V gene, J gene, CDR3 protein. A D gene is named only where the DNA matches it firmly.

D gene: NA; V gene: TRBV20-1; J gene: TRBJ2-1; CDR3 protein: SARAVQARNEQF
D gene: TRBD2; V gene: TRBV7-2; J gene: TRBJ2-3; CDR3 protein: ASSRGLAGGDSQY
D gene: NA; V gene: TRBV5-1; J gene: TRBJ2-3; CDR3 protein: ASSATGLRFTETQY
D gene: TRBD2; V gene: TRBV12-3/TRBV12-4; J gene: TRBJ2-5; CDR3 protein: ASSPGTSRTQY
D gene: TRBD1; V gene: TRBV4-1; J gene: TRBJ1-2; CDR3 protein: ASSGQGARSYGYT
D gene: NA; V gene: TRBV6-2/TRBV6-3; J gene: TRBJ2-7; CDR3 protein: ASPGVYEQY
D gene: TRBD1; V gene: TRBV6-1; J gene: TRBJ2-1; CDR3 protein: ASSDITSGQGIGDEQF
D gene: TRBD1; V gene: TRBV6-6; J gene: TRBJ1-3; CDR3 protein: ASSRDRSSGNTIY
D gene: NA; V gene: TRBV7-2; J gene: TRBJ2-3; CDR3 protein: ASSSTAMFAPHTQY
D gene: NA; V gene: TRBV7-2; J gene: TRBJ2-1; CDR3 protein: ASSSQGGGDEQF
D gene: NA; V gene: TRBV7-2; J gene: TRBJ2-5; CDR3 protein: ASSLKDLGQETQY
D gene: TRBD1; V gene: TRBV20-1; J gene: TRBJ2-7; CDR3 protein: SARDSLRDRAYEQY
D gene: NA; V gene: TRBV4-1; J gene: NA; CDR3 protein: ASSQQGVREQY
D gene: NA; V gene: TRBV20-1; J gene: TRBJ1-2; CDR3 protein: SASPIGGSWYGYT
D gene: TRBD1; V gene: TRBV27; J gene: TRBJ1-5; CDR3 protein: ASKGGQSNQPQH
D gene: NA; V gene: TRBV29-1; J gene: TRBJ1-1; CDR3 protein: SVRGGWNTEAF